The rows below give T cell receptor beta chains drawn from one sample of a study of blood T cells in healthy people across ages. TCRdb processed the 5' RACE reads anew with MiXCR; each CDR3 protein has one entry. The sample gives under 1,100,000 distinct CDR3 sequences, 25% of which show up once; approximately 0.71% is in the top ten. These data were also reused for a study on T cells of mothers and their children.

Sequences were obtained from blood. These receptors all come from a girl aged 2 to 9 in good health. Each CDR3 is given with its conserved first and last residue. Each record gives: J gene, V gene, D gene, CDR3 length, clone size, CDR3 DNA, CDR3 protein. D genes are given only for firm matches. For some rows the clone size is stated as once, few or many, or as a class when expanded; others skip it.

j_call: TRBJ2-7; v_call: TRBV5-1; d_call: -; cdr3_length: 15; clone_size: -; cdr3_nt: TGCGCCAGCAGCAGCGGACACGGTAGCTCCTACGAGCAGTACTTC; cdr3_aa: CASSSGHGSSYEQYF
j_call: TRBJ2-3; v_call: TRBV7-2; d_call: -; cdr3_length: 11; clone_size: once; cdr3_nt: TGTGCCAGCCATATTTCGGAAACGCAGTATTTT; cdr3_aa: CASHISETQYF
j_call: TRBJ1-1; v_call: TRBV4-3; d_call: -; cdr3_length: 15; clone_size: -; cdr3_nt: TGCGCCAGCAGCCGCGGACGCCCCATGAACACTGAAGCTTTCTTT; cdr3_aa: CASSRGRPMNTEAFF
j_call: TRBJ2-7; v_call: TRBV6-2/TRBV6-3; d_call: -; cdr3_length: 13; clone_size: -; cdr3_nt: TGTGCCAGCACTAAGGGGCTTTCCTACGAGCAGTACTTC; cdr3_aa: CASTKGLSYEQYF
j_call: TRBJ1-5; v_call: TRBV20-1; d_call: TRBD1; cdr3_length: 14; clone_size: -; cdr3_nt: TGCAGTGCTTTCCAACCGGGACAGCCATTACGCCAGCATTTT; cdr3_aa: CSAFQPGQPLRQHF
j_call: TRBJ2-2; v_call: TRBV6-2/TRBV6-3; d_call: -; cdr3_length: 15; clone_size: -; cdr3_nt: TGTGCCAGCAGTTACTCGACCGCCTACACCGGGGAACTGTTTTTT; cdr3_aa: CASSYSTAYTGELFF
j_call: TRBJ2-1; v_call: TRBV24-1; d_call: -; cdr3_length: 14; clone_size: -; cdr3_nt: TGTGCCACCAGTGCTCGGCTAGCGCTCAATGAGCAGTTCTTC; cdr3_aa: CATSARLALNEQFF
j_call: TRBJ1-1; v_call: TRBV12-3/TRBV12-4; d_call: -; cdr3_length: 13; clone_size: -; cdr3_nt: TGTGCCAGCAGTTTTCTGTCGAACACTGAAGCTTTCTTT; cdr3_aa: CASSFLSNTEAFF
j_call: TRBJ2-1; v_call: TRBV2; d_call: -; cdr3_length: 13; clone_size: -; cdr3_nt: TGTGCCAGCAAGGAGTCAACCTACAATGAGCAGTTCTTC; cdr3_aa: CASKESTYNEQFF
j_call: TRBJ2-1; v_call: TRBV19; d_call: TRBD2; cdr3_length: 15; clone_size: -; cdr3_nt: TGTGCCAGCGCGACTAGCGGGGACCTTTACAATGAGCAGTTCTTC; cdr3_aa: CASATSGDLYNEQFF
j_call: TRBJ2-7; v_call: TRBV7-9; d_call: -; cdr3_length: 13; clone_size: few; cdr3_nt: TGTGCCAGCAGCTTAGTGGTGCAGACCGAGCAGTACTTC; cdr3_aa: CASSLVVQTEQYF
j_call: TRBJ2-1; v_call: TRBV10-3; d_call: -; cdr3_length: 16; clone_size: few; cdr3_nt: TGTGCCATCAGTGAGCCGGGAGCAAGCTCCTACAATGAGCAGTTCTTC; cdr3_aa: CAISEPGASSYNEQFF
j_call: TRBJ1-4; v_call: TRBV19; d_call: -; cdr3_length: 14; clone_size: few; cdr3_nt: TGTGCCAGTAGTATCGGGACACAGAATGAAAAACTGTTTTTT; cdr3_aa: CASSIGTQNEKLFF
j_call: TRBJ1-1; v_call: TRBV24-1; d_call: TRBD1; cdr3_length: 13; clone_size: few; cdr3_nt: TGTGCCACCAGTGGAAGTGACAGGGGTGAAGCTTTCTTT; cdr3_aa: CATSGSDRGEAFF
j_call: TRBJ2-1; v_call: TRBV20-1; d_call: TRBD1; cdr3_length: 14; clone_size: -; cdr3_nt: TGCAGTGCTCGGGACAGCTATGGCTACAATGAGCAGTTCTTC; cdr3_aa: CSARDSYGYNEQFF
j_call: TRBJ2-7; v_call: TRBV12-3/TRBV12-4; d_call: TRBD1; cdr3_length: 14; clone_size: -; cdr3_nt: TGTGCCAGCAGCCGTAGACAGGGGGCCTACGAGCAGTACTTC; cdr3_aa: CASSRRQGAYEQYF
j_call: TRBJ1-2; v_call: TRBV3-1; d_call: -; cdr3_length: 14; clone_size: -; cdr3_nt: TGTGCCAGCAGCCAAGATAGCCAGGTCGTGCGGTACACCTTC; cdr3_aa: CASSQDSQVVRYTF
j_call: TRBJ2-7; v_call: TRBV20-1; d_call: -; cdr3_length: 16; clone_size: -; cdr3_nt: TGCAGTGCTCCCTTTATCTCGGACAGAGCCTACTACGAGCAGTACTTC; cdr3_aa: CSAPFISDRAYYEQYF
j_call: TRBJ1-4; v_call: TRBV28; d_call: TRBD1; cdr3_length: 18; clone_size: few; cdr3_nt: TGTGCCAGCAGTCCCCTATTCGCGGGACAGGTTTTATGGGAAAAACTGTTTTTT; cdr3_aa: CASSPLFAGQVLWEKLFF
j_call: TRBJ2-5; v_call: TRBV20-1; d_call: -; cdr3_length: 13; clone_size: few; cdr3_nt: TGCAGTGTTGGACGAACCGAACAAGAGACCCAGTACTTC; cdr3_aa: CSVGRTEQETQYF
j_call: TRBJ2-2; v_call: TRBV28; d_call: TRBD2; cdr3_length: 18; clone_size: -; cdr3_nt: TGTGCCAGCAGTCCTAGGACTAGCGGGATAAGTTTCACCGGGGAGCTGTTTTTT; cdr3_aa: CASSPRTSGISFTGELFF
j_call: TRBJ2-7; v_call: TRBV28; d_call: -; cdr3_length: 14; clone_size: -; cdr3_nt: TGTGCCAGCAGTTTGAGAGTGATGTCCTACGAGCAGTACTTC; cdr3_aa: CASSLRVMSYEQYF
j_call: TRBJ1-1; v_call: TRBV2; d_call: -; cdr3_length: 12; clone_size: few; cdr3_nt: TGTGCCAGCAGTGATGACAGTACAGTAGCTTTCTTT; cdr3_aa: CASSDDSTVAFF
j_call: TRBJ1-2; v_call: TRBV20-1; d_call: -; cdr3_length: 12; clone_size: -; cdr3_nt: TGCAGTGCTAGAAGAGGGAACTATGGCTACACCTTC; cdr3_aa: CSARRGNYGYTF
j_call: TRBJ2-5; v_call: TRBV28; d_call: -; cdr3_length: 15; clone_size: few; cdr3_nt: TGTGCCAGCAGTTTCATCAGCGCCCTTCAAGAGACCCAGTACTTC; cdr3_aa: CASSFISALQETQYF
j_call: TRBJ1-1; v_call: TRBV6-2/TRBV6-3; d_call: -; cdr3_length: 15; clone_size: -; cdr3_nt: TGTGCCAGCAGGAGGGGAGGGTCTGGAAACACTGAAGCTTTCTTT; cdr3_aa: CASRRGGSGNTEAFF
j_call: TRBJ2-5; v_call: TRBV3-1; d_call: TRBD1; cdr3_length: 16; clone_size: few; cdr3_nt: TGTGCCAGCAGCGACCGGGACAGGGGCCTCGGTGAGACCCAGTACTTC; cdr3_aa: CASSDRDRGLGETQYF
j_call: TRBJ2-5; v_call: TRBV29-1; d_call: -; cdr3_length: 12; clone_size: few; cdr3_nt: TGCAGCGTTGAAGATCCCGGGGAGACCCAGTACTTC; cdr3_aa: CSVEDPGETQYF
j_call: TRBJ1-2; v_call: TRBV5-6; d_call: -; cdr3_length: 18; clone_size: -; cdr3_nt: TGTGCCAGCAGCTTGTTAGACGGGGTTGATCTTGCTAACTATGGCTACACCTTC; cdr3_aa: CASSLLDGVDLANYGYTF
j_call: TRBJ1-1; v_call: TRBV6-5; d_call: -; cdr3_length: 14; clone_size: -; cdr3_nt: TGTGCCAGCAGTTACTCAACGGGGAGGGATGAAGCTTTCTTT; cdr3_aa: CASSYSTGRDEAFF
j_call: TRBJ2-2; v_call: TRBV7-2; d_call: -; cdr3_length: 17; clone_size: -; cdr3_nt: TGTGCCAGCAGCTTATTTCCCCCGGGACGTCTTGCCGGGGAGCTGTTTTTT; cdr3_aa: CASSLFPPGRLAGELFF
j_call: TRBJ2-5; v_call: TRBV29-1; d_call: -; cdr3_length: 12; clone_size: -; cdr3_nt: TGCAGCGTTTTGCCTGGAGGCGAGACCCAGTACTTC; cdr3_aa: CSVLPGGETQYF
j_call: TRBJ2-1; v_call: TRBV20-1; d_call: -; cdr3_length: 13; clone_size: -; cdr3_nt: TGCAGTGGTATAAGGGGACTTCATAATGAGCAGTTCTTC; cdr3_aa: CSGIRGLHNEQFF
j_call: TRBJ1-2; v_call: TRBV15; d_call: -; cdr3_length: 12; clone_size: -; cdr3_nt: TGTGCCACCCTCTCCACAAACTATGGCTACACCTTC; cdr3_aa: CATLSTNYGYTF
j_call: TRBJ2-7; v_call: TRBV28; d_call: TRBD2; cdr3_length: 16; clone_size: -; cdr3_nt: TGTGCCAGCGGTTTATCCCGGGAGGAGGTCCCCTACGAGCAGTACTTC; cdr3_aa: CASGLSREEVPYEQYF
j_call: TRBJ2-7; v_call: TRBV28; d_call: -; cdr3_length: 12; clone_size: -; cdr3_nt: TGTGCCAGCAGTACGACAACCTACGAGCAGTACTTC; cdr3_aa: CASSTTTYEQYF
j_call: TRBJ2-3; v_call: TRBV18; d_call: -; cdr3_length: 17; clone_size: few; cdr3_nt: TGTGCCAGCTCACCCGAAAAGAGGCCGGCCCTCACAGATACGCAGTATTTT; cdr3_aa: CASSPEKRPALTDTQYF
j_call: TRBJ2-4; v_call: TRBV4-1; d_call: -; cdr3_length: 12; clone_size: -; cdr3_nt: TGCGCCAGCAGCCCCCCCGGGGCGACTCAGTACTTC; cdr3_aa: CASSPPGATQYF
j_call: TRBJ2-7; v_call: TRBV2; d_call: TRBD2; cdr3_length: 13; clone_size: -; cdr3_nt: TGTGCCAGCGGAAGCGGGACTGGACGCGAGCAGTACTTC; cdr3_aa: CASGSGTGREQYF
j_call: TRBJ2-5; v_call: TRBV28; d_call: -; cdr3_length: 15; clone_size: -; cdr3_nt: TGTGCCAGCAGTCCTACTTGGGACGGTCAAGAGACCCAGTACTTC; cdr3_aa: CASSPTWDGQETQYF
j_call: TRBJ2-1; v_call: TRBV6-1; d_call: -; cdr3_length: 14; clone_size: -; cdr3_nt: TGTGCCAGCAATCCCGGACAGACCTACAATGAGCAGTTCTTC; cdr3_aa: CASNPGQTYNEQFF
j_call: TRBJ2-1; v_call: TRBV2; d_call: -; cdr3_length: 13; clone_size: -; cdr3_nt: TGTGCCAGCAGTAGAATCTCCTACAATGAGCAGTTCTTC; cdr3_aa: CASSRISYNEQFF
j_call: TRBJ2-3; v_call: TRBV20-1; d_call: TRBD2; cdr3_length: 16; clone_size: -; cdr3_nt: TGCAGTGCTAACCCAATTCTAGCGGGGAGCACAGATACGCAGTATTTT; cdr3_aa: CSANPILAGSTDTQYF
j_call: TRBJ2-1; v_call: TRBV2; d_call: TRBD1; cdr3_length: 14; clone_size: -; cdr3_nt: TGTGCCGGTCTCGGGACAGGGATGGAAGATGAGCAGCTCTTC; cdr3_aa: CAGLGTGMEDEQLF
j_call: TRBJ1-6; v_call: TRBV12-3/TRBV12-4; d_call: TRBD1; cdr3_length: 15; clone_size: -; cdr3_nt: TGTGCCAGCAGTTTCCGAGGGACAGGGCATTCACCCCTCCACTTT; cdr3_aa: CASSFRGTGHSPLHF
j_call: TRBJ2-1; v_call: TRBV6-5; d_call: TRBD2; cdr3_length: 14; clone_size: few; cdr3_nt: TGTGCCAGCAGTTACGGGGAGGGGATAAATGAGCAGTTCTTC; cdr3_aa: CASSYGEGINEQFF
j_call: TRBJ2-7; v_call: TRBV27; d_call: TRBD2; cdr3_length: 14; clone_size: -; cdr3_nt: TGTGCCAGCAGTTTAGGGGGGGAGAGTTACGAGCAGTACTTC; cdr3_aa: CASSLGGESYEQYF
j_call: TRBJ2-5; v_call: TRBV15; d_call: TRBD2; cdr3_length: 15; clone_size: few; cdr3_nt: TGTGCCACCAGCATCCAAGGCGGGAGACAAGAGACCCAGTACTTC; cdr3_aa: CATSIQGGRQETQYF
j_call: TRBJ2-5; v_call: TRBV2; d_call: -; cdr3_length: 12; clone_size: -; cdr3_nt: TGTGCAAACGGACTAACCGCCGAGACCCAGTACTTC; cdr3_aa: CANGLTAETQYF
j_call: TRBJ1-6; v_call: TRBV9; d_call: -; cdr3_length: 12; clone_size: few; cdr3_nt: TGTGCCAGCAGCGCATGGAATTCACCCCTCCACTTT; cdr3_aa: CASSAWNSPLHF
j_call: TRBJ2-6; v_call: TRBV6-2/TRBV6-3; d_call: -; cdr3_length: 16; clone_size: few; cdr3_nt: TGTGCCAGCAGCTACCGGGGGCTTTCTGGGGCCAACGTCCTGACTTTC; cdr3_aa: CASSYRGLSGANVLTF
j_call: TRBJ2-1; v_call: TRBV6-1; d_call: TRBD2; cdr3_length: 16; clone_size: -; cdr3_nt: TGTGCCAGCAGTGTCCATAGCGGGGCAATTGGGAATGAGCAGTTCTTC; cdr3_aa: CASSVHSGAIGNEQFF
j_call: TRBJ2-1; v_call: TRBV27; d_call: -; cdr3_length: 15; clone_size: few; cdr3_nt: TGTGCCAGCAGTTTAGGGCAGAGACAATACGATGAGCAGTTCTTC; cdr3_aa: CASSLGQRQYDEQFF
j_call: TRBJ2-1; v_call: TRBV12-5; d_call: -; cdr3_length: 16; clone_size: -; cdr3_nt: TGTGCTAGTGGTTTGGTCCGGGCTTTCTCCTACAATGAGCAGTTCTTC; cdr3_aa: CASGLVRAFSYNEQFF
j_call: TRBJ2-1; v_call: TRBV7-9; d_call: -; cdr3_length: 14; clone_size: -; cdr3_nt: TGTGCCAGCAGGAAAGGTGCGGGGGACAATGAGAAGTTCTTC; cdr3_aa: CASRKGAGDNEKFF
j_call: TRBJ2-3; v_call: TRBV7-3; d_call: TRBD2; cdr3_length: 15; clone_size: few; cdr3_nt: TGTGCCAGCAGCTTAAGTCTAGCGGGGATGGATACGCAGTATTTT; cdr3_aa: CASSLSLAGMDTQYF
j_call: TRBJ2-1; v_call: TRBV29-1; d_call: -; cdr3_length: 13; clone_size: many; cdr3_nt: TGCAGCGTTGAGGGTAGCAGCTACAATGAGCAGTTCTTC; cdr3_aa: CSVEGSSYNEQFF
j_call: TRBJ1-1; v_call: TRBV4-1; d_call: -; cdr3_length: 15; clone_size: -; cdr3_nt: TGCGCCAGCAGCCAAGCGCACACCAGCCTAGATGAAGCTTTCTTT; cdr3_aa: CASSQAHTSLDEAFF
j_call: TRBJ1-1; v_call: TRBV5-1; d_call: -; cdr3_length: 14; clone_size: few; cdr3_nt: TGCGCCAGCAGCTTGGATGGGTCCAAGGCTGAAGCTTTCTTT; cdr3_aa: CASSLDGSKAEAFF
j_call: TRBJ2-5; v_call: TRBV11-2; d_call: -; cdr3_length: 13; clone_size: few; cdr3_nt: TGTGCCAGCAGCTTATCCCCACGAGAGACCCAGTACTTC; cdr3_aa: CASSLSPRETQYF